This T cell receptor beta chain stems from a study of cytomegalovirus exposure and HLA in healthy donors. Study summary: Earlier, almost 120 million unique TCR beta sequences were recovered from 170 million or so T cells by an analysis. Findings and limits, study-wide: Certain indistinguishable V segments, among them TRBV6-2 and TRBV6-3, were excluded. Later analysis showed most CMV-associated TCR beta chains appearing HLA-restricted. Later on, an analysis showed TCR association rates differing by HLA locus, with DRB1 the most and HLA-C the fewest.

A remark on this clone: The antigen is not known.

Primers included in the PCR were 60 Vbeta and 13 Jbeta primers. The protocol was immunoSEQ multiplex PCR, while the TCRdb copy is restricted to in-frame clones and leaves out a portion. This table has some 71,000 clones, 70% to 75% appearing once. The CDR3 is 19 amino acids. This TCR was sampled from a woman in her twenties or thirties in good health and CMV-seropositive. The chain combines TRBV1 with TRBJ2-3; TRBD2, the table's D call, was not compared with the DNA. TRBV1 is recorded as a pseudogene. Sequenced input: PBMCs. The CDR3 DNA sequence: TGCACCAGCAGCCAAGGGGAGCGGGAGGCCCCATTGAGAACAGATACGCAGTATTTT. Protein product: CTSSQGEREAPLRTDTQYF.